The 30 T cell receptor beta chains given below trace back to one sample, sequenced in a study of T cell responses to AZD1222 COVID-19 vaccine. Sequencing used immunoSEQ multiplex PCR; TCRdb keeps in-frame clones, though not all of them. Found here are some 140,000 clones, 85% to 95% of them singletons; the top ten hold roughly 7%. The source material was peripheral blood, sampled 28 days after the second AZD1222 dose. The receptor source for this set is an adult who received the AZD1222 COVID-19 vaccine.

The CDR3 reads CATSESTEYQETQYF. CDR3 nucleotide sequence: TGTGCCACCAGTGAATCAACAGAATACCAAGAGACCCAGTACTTC. The chain combines TRBV24-1 with TRBJ2-5; D is unresolved. Germline CDR1 reads KGHDR; CDR2 reads SFDVKD. Trimming shortened V by 4 bases and J by 0 bases, and 11 bases separated the two germline ends. The CDR3 sequence is 15 residues long.

This chain joins TRBV14 and TRBJ2-1; no clear D gene. The CDR3 consists of 14 residues. V was shortened by 6 bases and J by 0 bases, with 9 bases between the two germline ends. CDR1 and CDR2 (germline): SGHDN, FVKESK. The CDR3 nucleotides are TGTGCCAGCAGTACCAGCAGCTCCTACAATGAGCAGTTCTTC. As protein: CASSTSSSYNEQFF.

This chain uses TRBV11-1 with TRBJ1-1, with D tentatively TRBD1 (6 bases). This CDR3 comprises 13 residues. Trimming pared 6 bases from V and 3 bases from J, leaving 11 bases between. The germline gives CDR1 SGHAT, CDR2 FQDESV (reference sequence). CDR3 coding DNA: TGTGCCAGCAGGGCAGGGGTGTACACTGAAGCTTTCTTT. This codes for CASRAGVYTEAFF.

V is TRBV5-4 and J is TRBJ1-1; 10 nucleotides agree with TRBD1. The CDR3 length is 15 residues. Germline CDR1 is SGHNT and CDR2 is YYREEE (reference sequence). The J segment lost 5 bases and the V segment lost 4 bases, leaving 8 bases of the junction unmatched. CDR3 DNA: TGTGCCAGCAGCCAAGGACAGGGGGTTGGGACTGAAGCTTTCTTT. This codes for CASSQGQGVGTEAFF.

The chain is built from TRBV9 and TRBJ1-1, with D maybe TRBD1 (5 bases). CDR1 is SGDLS, CDR2 YYNGEE, per germline. CDR3 length: 14 residues. V lost 2 bases to trimming and J lost 3 bases, with 11 bases between them. In DNA form, the CDR3 reads TGTGCCAGCAGCGTGAGGGTGGGGGACACTGAAGCTTTCTTT. Residues: CASSVRVGDTEAFF.

The chain has TRBV28 and TRBJ2-2, with a weak D call TRBD2 (6 bases). Trimming removed 2 bases at V and 4 bases at J, with 17 bases between. Germline CDR1 is MDHEN and CDR2 is SYDVKM. The CDR3 runs 17 residues. CDR3 in amino acids: CASSLDVGTSITGELFF. In DNA, the CDR3 is TGTGCCAGCAGTTTAGATGTCGGGACTTCTATCACCGGGGAGCTGTTTTTT.

The chain recombines TRBV5-1 with TRBJ2-5, with TRBD2 as a possible D gene (7 bases). The CDR3 has 15 residues. V was pared by 7 bases and J by 0 bases, with 16 bases between. CDR1 and CDR2 from the germline V gene are SGHRS and YFSETQ. The CDR3 DNA is TGCGCCAGCGGGACGGGGGGCCTTTACCAAGAGACCCAGTACTTC. It encodes CASGTGGLYQETQYF.

This chain connects TRBV30 to TRBJ1-1; D remains unclear. The CDR3 extends over 14 amino acids. The ends were cut back, 2 bases at V and 1 base at J, with 11 bases in the middle. Germline CDR1 reads GTSNPN; CDR2 reads SVGIG (reference sequence). The CDR3 reads CAWSSGLGNTEAFF. The CDR3 DNA is TGTGCCTGGAGTAGTGGGCTAGGGAACACTGAAGCTTTCTTT.

This chain joins TRBV19 and TRBJ2-1; 7 bases align to TRBD1. V gave up 4 bases and J gave up 4 bases; unmatched junction bases: 7. CDR1 is LNHDA, CDR2 SQIVND, per germline (reference sequence). This CDR3 has 15 residues. In DNA form, the CDR3 reads TGTGCCAGTAGTAGCCCCGGGACAGCATACAATGAGCAGTTCTTC. Encoded protein: CASSSPGTAYNEQFF.

The rearrangement joins TRBV30 to TRBJ2-1; weak D call: TRBD2 (6 bases). Germline assignment: CDR1 GTSNPN and CDR2 SVGIG (reference sequence). The CDR3 sequence is 15 residues long. Trimming shortened V by 0 bases and J by 2 bases, and 11 bases separated the two germline ends. CDR3 loop: CAWSVAGYPYNEQFF. In nucleotides, the CDR3 is TGTGCCTGGAGTGTCGCGGGGTACCCCTACAATGAGCAGTTCTTC. The whole variable domain, filled in from reference TRBV30 and TRBJ2-1, reads SQTIHQWPATLVQPVGSPLSLECTVEGTSNPNLYWYRQAAGRGLQLLFYSVGIGQISSEVPQNLSASRPQDRQFILSSKKLLLSDSGFYLCAWSVAGYPYNEQFFGPGTRLTVL.

This chain connects TRBV12-5 to TRBJ2-5; 8 bases agree with TRBD2. Per germline, CDR1 LGHNT and CDR2 FRNRAP. This CDR3 is 15 amino acids long. The V segment lost 6 bases and the J segment 5 bases; nucleotides outside the gene matches: 11. This CDR3 is CASGTRGGRKETQYF. The DNA of the CDR3 is TGTGCTAGTGGGACCCGGGGGGGCAGAAAGGAGACCCAGTACTTC.

The chain has TRBV6-2 or TRBV6-3 and TRBJ2-3; 9 bases agree with TRBD1. V shed 4 bases, J shed 2 bases, and the junction held 10 bases outside the gene matches. The CDR3 has 17 amino acids. Germline values: CDR1 MNHEY, CDR2 SVGEGT. The CDR3 DNA reads TGTGCCAGCAGTTGGCCCGGGACAGGGCCCGTCACAGATACGCAGTATTTT. Translated, it gives CASSWPGTGPVTDTQYF.

V is TRBV28 and J is TRBJ2-7, with D possibly matching TRBD1 (6 bases). Looked up from germline, CDR1 is MDHEN and CDR2 is SYDVKM. Trimming left V 6 bases short and J 3 bases short, with 12 bases between. The length of the CDR3 is 13 residues. CDR3 sequence (DNA): TGTGCCAGCAGATCCGGACAGTACTACGAGCAGTACTTC. It codes for CASRSGQYYEQYF. Drawing the rest from reference TRBV28 and TRBJ2-7, the complete variable domain is DVKVTQSSRYLVKRTGEKVFLECVQDMDHENMFWYRQDPGLGLRLIYFSYDVKMKEKGDIPEGYSVSREKKERFSLILESASTNQTSMYLCASRSGQYYEQYFGPGTRLTVT.

V and J are TRBV5-5 and TRBJ1-1; D gene ambiguous. The germline V gene has CDR1 SGHKS and CDR2 YYEKEE (reference sequence). This CDR3 region has 13 residues. V was trimmed by 4 bases and J by 6 bases, leaving 13 bases between them. CDR3 protein: CASSPRAEPEAFF. CDR3 nucleotide sequence: TGTGCCAGCAGCCCACGGGCGGAACCTGAAGCTTTCTTT. The complete variable domain, with remaining parts taken from reference TRBV5-5 and TRBJ1-1, reads DAGVTQSPTHLIKTRGQQVTLRCSPISGHKSVSWYQQVLGQGPQFIFQYYEKEERGRGNFPDRFSARQFPNYSSELNVNALLLGDSALYLCASSPRAEPEAFFGQGTRLTVV.

The V and J genes are TRBV27 and TRBJ1-1; D gene uncertain. V shed 3 bases and J shed 0 bases, with 11 bases lying between them. Germline lookup yields CDR1 MNHEY and CDR2 SMNVEV (reference sequence). The CDR3 covers 15 residues. The CDR3 DNA follows: TGTGCCAGCAGTTTTAGTGTCGGGATGAACACTGAAGCTTTCTTT. As protein: CASSFSVGMNTEAFF.

This chain connects TRBV19 to TRBJ1-1; D gene uncertain. V shed 3 bases and J shed 1 base, with 6 bases lying between them. This CDR3 has 13 residues. The germline V gene encodes CDR1 LNHDA and CDR2 SQIVND (reference sequence). Written as DNA, the CDR3 is TGTGCCAGTAGTATCTTCAGGAACACTGAAGCTTTCTTT. It translates to CASSIFRNTEAFF.

The chain joins TRBV7-8 to TRBJ1-3; D ambiguous. V was pared by 0 bases and J by 2 bases, with 14 bases between. The germline CDR1 and CDR2 sequences are SGHVS and FQNEAQ. The CDR3 loop spans 17 amino acids. CDR3 coding DNA: TGTGCCAGCAGCTTAGCCTGGGGTGAGGGCCCTGGAAACACCATATATTTT. It is translated as CASSLAWGEGPGNTIYF.

The chain is built from TRBV28 and TRBJ1-2; D perhaps matches TRBD1 (5 bases). Germline CDR1 reads MDHEN; CDR2 reads SYDVKM. The CDR3 is made up of 12 amino acids. V dropped 6 bases and J dropped 9 bases, with 14 bases sitting between them. As DNA, the CDR3 is TGTGCCAGCAGCGCAGGGCCTGGACGCTACACCTTC. Translating gives CASSAGPGRYTF.

This chain links TRBV6-5 with TRBJ1-1, with D maybe TRBD1 (6 bases). The CDR3 has 14 residues. Trimming shortened V by 4 bases and J by 6 bases, and 15 bases separated the two germline ends. Germline V gene data show CDR1 as MNHEY and CDR2 as SVGAGI. CDR3 bases: TGTGCCAGCAGTTTCCACCCCAGGGGAGCTGAAGCTTTCTTT. It encodes CASSFHPRGAEAFF.

The rearrangement uses TRBV7-9 and TRBJ1-2; 9 bases align to TRBD1. The V gene end was trimmed by 1 base and the J gene end by 8 bases; junction bases not matched to a gene: 11. The CDR3 is 16 residues long. Germline loops: CDR1 SEHNR, CDR2 FQNEAQ (reference sequence). The CDR3 sequence is CASSLGGQGGGGGYTF. The CDR3 nucleotides are TGTGCCAGCAGCTTAGGGGGACAGGGCGGAGGAGGAGGCTACACCTTC.

This chain uses TRBV7-9 with TRBJ1-2; D ambiguous. The CDR3 totals 12 residues. Trimming took off 4 bases at V and 7 bases at J, with 10 bases between the two ends. Looked up from germline, CDR1 is SEHNR and CDR2 is FQNEAQ (reference sequence). CDR3 DNA: TGTGCCAGCAGCTCCTTGGCCTTTGGCTACACCTTC. It is translated as CASSSLAFGYTF.

This chain joins TRBV18 and TRBJ2-2; D unclear. The V end was cut by 3 bases, the J end by 6 bases, with 8 bases between. Germline V lookup: CDR1 KGHSH, CDR2 LQKENI. The CDR3 has 13 residues. The CDR3 DNA reads as TGTGCCAGCTCACCCCCCGGTGCCGGGGAGCTGTTTTTT. Translating it yields CASSPPGAGELFF.

The CDR3 spells CASSLGTSFFYGYTF. The CDR3, as DNA: TGTGCCAGCAGCTTGGGTACTTCGTTCTTTTATGGCTACACCTTC. V gene TRBV5-5 combines with J gene TRBJ1-2; the D is unclear. CDR3 length equals 15 residues. V was shortened by 0 bases and J by 5 bases, with 14 bases between the two germline ends. Germline V gene sequence: CDR1 SGHKS, CDR2 YYEKEE (reference sequence).

This clone appeared once. In DNA, the CDR3 is TGTGCCAGCAGGGCAGGTGACTACGAGCAGTACTTC. Encoded protein: CASRAGDYEQYF. The rearrangement uses TRBV12-3 or TRBV12-4 and TRBJ2-7; D remains unclear. The CDR3 length is 12 residues. Deletions cut 6 bases from V and 3 bases from J, with 9 bases between.

The genes are TRBV5-6 and TRBJ2-7, with 7 bases fitting TRBD1. In germline, CDR1 is SGHDT, CDR2 YYEEEE. The CDR3 consists of 15 residues. J lost 2 bases, V lost 4 bases, and 9 bases had no gene match. The CDR3 reads CASSHGQVGPYEQYF. The DNA for the CDR3 is TGTGCCAGCAGCCACGGACAGGTCGGCCCCTACGAGCAGTACTTC. The whole variable domain, remainder taken from reference TRBV5-6 and TRBJ2-7, is DAGVTQSPTHLIKTRGQQVTLRCSPKSGHDTVSWYQQALGQGPQFIFQYYEEEERQRGNFPDRFSGHQFPNYSSELNVNALLLGDSALYLCASSHGQVGPYEQYFGPGTRLTVT.

This sequence joins TRBV12-3 or TRBV12-4 and TRBJ2-3; D call uncertain. The germline V and J ends were trimmed by 2 bases and 4 bases, with 7 bases remaining between them. The CDR3 length is 13 residues. CDR3 region: CASSLPQPDTQYF. The CDR3 DNA reads TGTGCCAGCAGTTTACCCCAGCCAGATACGCAGTATTTT.

The chain combines TRBV3-1 (or the pseudogene TRBV3-2) with TRBJ2-1; TRBD2 aligns across 9 bases. CDR3 length: 18 residues. V trimming: 0 bases; J trimming: 1 base; junction bases outside the gene matches: 7. Germline assignment: CDR1 LGHDT and CDR2 YNNKEL (reference sequence). As DNA, the CDR3 is TGTGCCAGCAGCCAAGAACCTAGCGGGGCCAGTTCCTACAATGAGCAGTTCTTC. Its translation: CASSQEPSGASSYNEQFF.

The chain has TRBV10-3 and TRBJ2-1; possibly TRBD1 for D (5 bases). The V end was cut by 3 bases, the J end by 8 bases, with 11 bases between. The CDR3 is 13 residues long. Germline V gives CDR1 ENHRY, CDR2 SYGVKD. The CDR3 DNA follows: TGTGCCATCAGTGATCCAGGGCAGGATGAGCAGTTCTTC. Residues: CAISDPGQDEQFF.

V and J are TRBV28 and TRBJ2-1, with 11 bases lining up with TRBD2. The CDR3 contains 16 residues. V lost 6 bases to trimming and J lost 9 bases; unmatched junction nucleotides: 13. Germline values: CDR1 MDHEN, CDR2 SYDVKM. The CDR3 DNA is TGTGCCAGCAGAACATCCGGGCTAGCGGGGGGCGTTGAGCAGTTCTTC. Its translation: CASRTSGLAGGVEQFF.

The CDR3 loop reads CASSFGVWAGAFF. DNA of the CDR3: TGTGCCAGCAGCTTTGGGGTTTGGGCGGGAGCTTTCTTT. The chain couples TRBV7-2 to TRBJ1-1; D gene ambiguous. CDR1 is SGHTA, CDR2 FQGNSA, per germline. CDR3 length: 13 amino acids. The germline V and J ends were trimmed by 3 bases and 10 bases, with 15 bases remaining between them.